Listed below are T cell receptor beta chains from one sample, sequenced in a study of T cell changes during pregnancy in multiple sclerosis. TCRdb keeps only in-frame clones here, not all; method: immunoSEQ multiplex PCR. Of tens of thousands of clones detected, 93% appear once; the ten largest clones hold 3.9%. Specimen: CD8+ T cells from peripheral blood mononuclear cells, collected after pregnancy. These receptors were obtained from a female donor with multiple sclerosis, enrolled in a pregnancy study. Each CDR3 is given with its conserved first and last residue.

V gene,CDR3 protein
TRBV5-1,CASSFPGQGVDSTDTQYF
TRBV6-4,CASSDSLDRAVSNQPQHF
TRBV5-1,CASSFAGSVELFF
TRBV7-9,CASSLESDYGRVKDNEQFF
TRBV5-1,CASSWTSGGPNNEQFF
TRBV5-4,CASSFGDTEAFF
TRBV7-9,CASSPGGYEQYF
TRBV7-9,CASSPGGPSNTGELFF
TRBV10-3,CAISEEGTSPGELFF
TRBV19,CASSIGGNPYNEQFF
TRBV7-6,CASSWSSSYEQYF
TRBV4-3,CASSQGLANQETQYF
TRBV27,CASRFIGGGGYTF
TRBV6-1,CASKTSGSPGDEQFF
TRBV29-1,CSVEGRSYGYTF
TRBV11-2,CASSFPLTSGFYEQYF
TRBV27,CASSPYSNQPQHF
TRBV2,CASSVDRTSSTDTQYF
TRBV10-2,CASSESTGHVNEKLFF
TRBV5-4,CASSMDRGQGQPQHF
TRBV6-1,CASSTWALNQPQHF
TRBV28,CASSLLTSGSNPLPYEQYF
TRBV27,CASSLDSLEQFF
TRBV2,CASSGWGQGENTEAFF
TRBV6-6,CASSYRPGQNTDTQYF
TRBV15,CATSARTGVNTEAFF
TRBV6-5,CASTFSSSGTYEQYF
TRBV4-2,CASSQETGTEGDSPLHF
TRBV7-8,CASSLDGGVVQPQHF
TRBV19,CASSTFSINEQFF
TRBV5-1,CASSLAGNTEAFF
TRBV28,CASSPNRLTYQPSYEQYF
TRBV27,CASSLSGREQYF
TRBV6-1,CASSERGFTNEKLFF
TRBV27,CASSAAGLNTEAFF
TRBV10-1,CASSESRLGYTEAFF
TRBV27,CASSLSAGESLASYEQYF
TRBV9,CASSVWASGSFNEQFF
TRBV6-1,CASSEVEGSTLDEQYF